These T cell receptor beta chains were read from a single sample in a study of blood T cell repertoires in COVID-19. The assay was immunoSEQ multiplex PCR, and TCRdb's table has in-frame clones only and misses some. The data contain under 200,000 clones, approximately 91% of them singletons. The sample consisted of peripheral blood. Receptors originate from a man younger than 35 with COVID-19, enrolled during active disease. The CDR3 runs from the conserved cysteine through the conserved F or W. The D gene is left open where the match is weak. Expanded clones are given a class, and other clones once, few, many or no size at all.

NA,TRBD1,TRBJ1-3,TRBV3-1/TRBV3-2,18,TGTGCCAGCAGCCAATTAGGCACAGGACAGGGGGCCGGAAACACCATATATTTT,CASSQLGTGQGAGNTIYF
NA,NA,TRBJ2-7,TRBV28,12,TGTGCCAGCAGTCCAAGGGGGAACGAGCAGTACTTC,CASSPRGNEQYF
NA,NA,TRBJ1-5,TRBV4-2,16,TGTGCCAGCAGCCAAGATCAATCTGCGGGCAATCAGCCCCAGCATTTT,CASSQDQSAGNQPQHF
NA,NA,TRBJ1-2,TRBV5-6,15,TGTGCCAGCAGCTGGGAGGGACCCTATGCCTATGGCTACACCTTC,CASSWEGPYAYGYTF
NA,TRBD2,TRBJ2-1,TRBV6-2/TRBV6-3,15,TGTGCCAGCAGTTACCTAGCGGGAGCGGTCAGTGAGCAGTTCTTC,CASSYLAGAVSEQFF
NA,TRBD1,TRBJ1-4,TRBV9,14,TGTGCCAGCAGCGGACAGGGCACCAATGAAAAACTGCTTTTT,CASSGQGTNEKLLF
NA,TRBD2,TRBJ2-1,TRBV18,16,TGTGCCAGCTCACCGGGGACTAGCGGGACCTACAATGAGCAGTTCTTC,CASSPGTSGTYNEQFF
NA,TRBD1,TRBJ1-2,TRBV11-2,11,TGTGCCAGCCGGGACAGCGTGGGCTACACCTTC,CASRDSVGYTF
NA,NA,TRBJ2-1,TRBV29-1,11,TGCAGCGTTGTACCCTCAGGGGAGCAGTTCTTC,CSVVPSGEQFF
NA,NA,TRBJ1-4,TRBV9,13,TGTGCCAGCAGCGGGGGCGCATCTGAAAAACTGTTTTTT,CASSGGASEKLFF
NA,TRBD2,TRBJ2-7,TRBV7-9,17,TGTGCCAGCAGCTCCCGGAAACTAGCGGGAGGGCCCGACGAGCAGTACTTC,CASSSRKLAGGPDEQYF
NA,TRBD2,TRBJ2-3,TRBV9,14,TGTGCCAGCAGCGTAGCGGGAGGGGGGGATACGCAGTATTTT,CASSVAGGGDTQYF
NA,TRBD1,TRBJ1-5,TRBV7-2,16,TGTGCCAGCAGCCCTAGTGGGACAGGGGGAGGTCAGCCCCAGCATTTT,CASSPSGTGGGQPQHF
NA,TRBD1,TRBJ1-2,TRBV10-2,15,TGCGCCAGCAGTCCGCGGGACAGGGCTAACTATGGCTACACCTTC,CASSPRDRANYGYTF
NA,NA,TRBJ1-2,TRBV20-1,10,TGCAGTGGGCGGGGTGGTGGCTACACCTTC,CSGRGGGYTF
NA,TRBD1,TRBJ1-2,TRBV28,14,TGTGCCAGCAGTCCCGGGACAGCCAACTATGGCTACACCTTC,CASSPGTANYGYTF
NA,NA,TRBJ2-7,TRBV2,12,TGTGCCAGCAAACAGGGAGCGTACGAGCAGTACTTC,CASKQGAYEQYF
NA,NA,TRBJ1-2,TRBV30,13,TGTGCCTGGAGTTTGTCGACACGTTATGGCTACACCTTC,CAWSLSTRYGYTF
NA,NA,TRBJ1-5,TRBV7-8,16,TGTGCCAGCAGCCCAATAGGGGGAAATAGCAATCAGCCCCAGCATTTT,CASSPIGGNSNQPQHF
NA,NA,TRBJ1-5,TRBV9,14,TGTGCCAGCAGCCCGGACAGCTTAAATCAGCCCCAGCATTTT,CASSPDSLNQPQHF
NA,NA,TRBJ2-1,TRBV19,15,TGTGCCAGTAGTATCGGCGGGACCTCCTACAATGAGCAGTTCTTC,CASSIGGTSYNEQFF
NA,NA,TRBJ1-1,TRBV29-1,13,TGCAGCGCCGCTGGGGGCGAGAACACTGAAGCTTTCTTT,CSAAGGENTEAFF
NA,NA,TRBJ1-4,TRBV28,15,TGTGCCAGCACCCGGTACACGGAGATTAATGAAAAACTGTTTTTT,CASTRYTEINEKLFF
NA,NA,TRBJ2-7,TRBV11-1,16,TGTGCCAGCAGCTTTAGTACCGGGACTCTCTCCTACGAGCAGTACTTC,CASSFSTGTLSYEQYF
NA,NA,TRBJ2-1,TRBV19,15,TGTGCCAGTAGTATTCGAGGAATTAGGAACAATGAGCAGTTCTTC,CASSIRGIRNNEQFF
NA,TRBD1,TRBJ1-5,TRBV19,15,TGTGCCAGTAGTATTGGCACAGGGGAAAGTCAGCCCCAGCATTTT,CASSIGTGESQPQHF
NA,TRBD1,TRBJ1-2,TRBV9,15,TGTGCCAGCAGCGTAGGACCCGGGACAGCTTATGGCTACACCTTC,CASSVGPGTAYGYTF
NA,NA,TRBJ2-5,TRBV5-6,16,TGTGCCAGCAGCTTAACTCGTCAAGCGTGGCAAGAGACCCAGTACTTC,CASSLTRQAWQETQYF
NA,TRBD1,TRBJ1-4,TRBV19,15,TGTGCCAGTAGGCCCCTGGAGACAGGGAATGAAAAACTGTTTTTT,CASRPLETGNEKLFF
once,NA,TRBJ2-6,TRBV2,15,TGTGCCAGCAGCAAGGGACTCTCTGGGGCCAACGTCCTGACTTTC,CASSKGLSGANVLTF
NA,TRBD1,TRBJ2-1,TRBV27,14,TGTGCCAGCCGAACCGGGACAGGGTACAATGAGCAGTTCTTC,CASRTGTGYNEQFF
NA,TRBD2,TRBJ2-7,TRBV28,15,TGTGCCAGCAGTTTGGGCGGGAGTATCTCCTACGAGCAGTACTTC,CASSLGGSISYEQYF
NA,NA,TRBJ2-5,TRBV6-2/TRBV6-3,12,TGTGCCAGCAGTTGGTCCGGGGAGACCCAGTACTTC,CASSWSGETQYF
NA,TRBD1,TRBJ2-3,TRBV2,17,TGTGCCAGCAGTCGTTGGACAGGGGGCGAGGGCACAGATACGCAGTATTTT,CASSRWTGGEGTDTQYF
NA,NA,TRBJ2-4,TRBV7-8,18,TGTGCCAGCAGCTTAGGCCTGCGGCGGGCGCAAGCCAAAAACATTCAGTACTTC,CASSLGLRRAQAKNIQYF
NA,NA,TRBJ2-7,TRBV4-3,13,TGCGCCAGCAGCCTAGATTACTCCTACGAGCAGTACTTC,CASSLDYSYEQYF
NA,TRBD2,TRBJ2-1,TRBV28,15,TGTGCCAGCAGGCTCGGGACTAGCGGGAGGGGGGAGCAGTTCTTC,CASRLGTSGRGEQFF
NA,NA,TRBJ2-7,TRBV18,16,TGTGCCAGCTCCCTTTTACCCGGGACAAGAAGAGGGGAGCAGTACTTC,CASSLLPGTRRGEQYF
NA,NA,TRBJ1-5,TRBV7-6,14,TGTGCCAGCAGCCCGGGACTGCTCAGTCAGCCCCAGCATTTT,CASSPGLLSQPQHF
NA,TRBD2,TRBJ2-1,TRBV7-2,13,TGTGCCGGAGGAACGGGAGGGCGAAATGAGCAGTTCTTC,CAGGTGGRNEQFF
NA,TRBD2,TRBJ2-5,TRBV5-5,15,TGTGCCAGCAGCCCGGGACTAGCGGGAGACGAGACCCAGTACTTC,CASSPGLAGDETQYF
NA,NA,TRBJ1-2,TRBV4-3,16,TGCGCCAGCAGCCACCTGAGGAGAGCTGAGGACTATGGCTACACCTTC,CASSHLRRAEDYGYTF
NA,NA,TRBJ2-2,TRBV19,16,TGTGCCAGTAGTCTTTTGGCGGCAGCGAACACCGGGGAGCTGTTTTTT,CASSLLAAANTGELFF
NA,TRBD2,TRBJ2-7,TRBV3-1/TRBV3-2,16,TGTGCCAGCAGCCAAGTAGGGCTAGCGGGCGCCTACGAGCAGTACTTC,CASSQVGLAGAYEQYF
NA,TRBD1,TRBJ1-4,TRBV5-6,16,TGTGCCAGCAGCACTCTATCCAGGACAGGTGGCGAAAAACTGTTTTTT,CASSTLSRTGGEKLFF
NA,TRBD1,TRBJ2-7,TRBV2,13,TGTGCCAGCAGTGCGACAGGGATGAACGAGCAGTACTTC,CASSATGMNEQYF
NA,NA,TRBJ1-1,TRBV28,18,TGTGCCAGCAGAACCCCCGGGACATACACGATCACCTACAGTGAAGCTTTCTTT,CASRTPGTYTITYSEAFF
NA,TRBD2,TRBJ2-3,TRBV19,13,TGTGCCAGTAGTAATAGCGGGCCAGATACGCAGTATTTT,CASSNSGPDTQYF
few,NA,TRBJ1-5,TRBV5-6,14,TGTGCCAGCAGCTTGGGGCCAGGGTACCAGCCCCAGCATTTT,CASSLGPGYQPQHF